Listed below are T cell receptor beta chains from one sample, sequenced in a study of shared clonotypes between healthy human individuals. Using immunoSEQ multiplex PCR, the repertoire was profiled, and TCRdb retains in-frame clones only, with some absent. Among about 2.4 million clones, around nine tenths were seen once, and the ten largest hold about 0.13%. Sequenced: naive CD4+ T cells sorted from blood. The receptors shown here come from a man between 18 and 35 years old in good health. Both conserved end residues are part of each CDR3. A D gene is named only where the DNA matches it firmly. Some rows have no size entry. The others give once, few or many, or a class for an expanded clone.

J,D,size,V,DNA,CDR3
TRBJ2-1,TRBD2,.,TRBV19,TGTGCCAGTATCCAAAGGCTAGCGGGGGTCAATGAGCAGTTCTTC,CASIQRLAGVNEQFF
TRBJ2-7,.,.,TRBV15,TGTGCCACCAGCAGAGATATAACCTACGAGCAGTACTTC,CATSRDITYEQYF
TRBJ1-1,.,.,TRBV5-1,TGCGCCAGCAGCTTGGCGGCGGGAGGGAGCACTGAAGCTTTCTTT,CASSLAAGGSTEAFF
TRBJ1-2,TRBD1,.,TRBV7-7,TGTGCTAGCAGCTTGGACAGGAGGGGGTTTGGTGGCTACACCTTC,CASSLDRRGFGGYTF
TRBJ2-7,TRBD2,.,TRBV5-1,TGCGCCAGCAGCGTGGGACTAGCGGGAGAGTACGAGCAGTACTTC,CASSVGLAGEYEQYF
TRBJ1-4,TRBD1,.,TRBV5-4,TGTGCCAGCAGCTTGCAGGGGGGCGAAAAACTGTTTTTT,CASSLQGGEKLFF
TRBJ1-1,.,few,TRBV2,TGTGCCAGCAGTGACGGGACATGGGCGAACACTGAAGCTTTCTTT,CASSDGTWANTEAFF
TRBJ1-4,.,once,TRBV5-1,TGCGCCAGCAGGGTCGAGTTTGCAACTAATGAAAAACTGTTTTTT,CASRVEFATNEKLFF
TRBJ2-2,TRBD1,once,TRBV2,TGTGCCAGCAGTGCCGACAGGGGCAACACCGGGGAGCTGTTTTTT,CASSADRGNTGELFF
TRBJ1-1,TRBD1,.,TRBV27,TGTGCCAGCAGTTTCGGGGAGGGGGCGCGAGCTTTCTTT,CASSFGEGARAFF
TRBJ1-1,.,.,TRBV14,TGTGCCAGCAGTCCCTCGGGGGGCATTGAAGCTTTCTTT,CASSPSGGIEAFF
TRBJ1-1,.,.,TRBV5-1,TGCGCCAGCAGCCCGCTGACACAGAGTTTGAACACTGAAGCTTTCTTT,CASSPLTQSLNTEAFF
TRBJ2-7,.,.,TRBV23-1,TGCGCCAGCAGTCAAAAGGCGAGGGCTACCTACGAGCAGTACTTC,CASSQKARATYEQYF
TRBJ2-7,TRBD2,.,TRBV5-1,TGCGCCAGCAGGAGAACTAGCGACTACGAGCAGTACTTC,CASRRTSDYEQYF
TRBJ1-3,.,.,TRBV7-2,TGTGCCAGCAGCTTAAACAGGGTCGGCTCTGGAAACACCATATATTTT,CASSLNRVGSGNTIYF
TRBJ2-7,TRBD1,.,TRBV2,TGTGCCAGCAGTGTTCGAGACAGGGGTCCGTACGAGCAGTACTTC,CASSVRDRGPYEQYF
TRBJ1-2,.,.,TRBV6-8,TGTGCCAGCAGCCTAACAGGGTTCCATGGCTACACCTTC,CASSLTGFHGYTF
TRBJ2-3,.,.,TRBV9,TGTGCCAGCAGCGTAGTCCTCGCAGATACGCAGTATTTT,CASSVVLADTQYF
TRBJ1-1,.,.,TRBV10-3,TGTGCCATCAGTGAGTCGGAGGCTGAAGCTTTCTTT,CAISESEAEAFF
TRBJ1-6,TRBD1,.,TRBV27,TGTGCCAGCAGTTTTGTAGGACAGGGGAATTCACCCCTCCACTTT,CASSFVGQGNSPLHF
TRBJ1-4,.,.,TRBV9,TGTGCCAGCAGCGTAGCTCGGAGGGGGGCCACTAATGAAAAACTGTTTTTT,CASSVARRGATNEKLFF
TRBJ1-6,TRBD1,.,TRBV28,TGTGCCAGCAGTTTGGCAGGGGGGAACTCACCCCTCCACTTT,CASSLAGGNSPLHF
TRBJ2-5,TRBD2,.,TRBV4-3,TGCGCCAGCAGCCAAGATCTCGCTAGCGGGCAAGAGACCCAGTACTTC,CASSQDLASGQETQYF
TRBJ1-2,.,.,TRBV6-4,TGTGCCAGCAGTGAAAATCTTGGGGGCTATGGCTACACCTTC,CASSENLGGYGYTF
TRBJ1-4,.,few,TRBV29-1,TGCAGCGGACGGGTTTCAAATGAAAAACTGTTTTTT,CSGRVSNEKLFF
TRBJ1-4,TRBD1,.,TRBV7-9,TGTGCCAGCAGCCCGGGACAGGGCCACACTAATGAAAAACTGTTTTTT,CASSPGQGHTNEKLFF
TRBJ1-3,.,once,TRBV19,TGTGCCATCCTGGACGGACGAAGAAACACCATATATTTT,CAILDGRRNTIYF
TRBJ1-2,.,.,TRBV6-5,TGTGCCAGCAGTTACGACAGATTAGGAGGCTACACCTTC,CASSYDRLGGYTF
TRBJ2-1,.,.,TRBV7-8,TGTGCCAGCAGCTTAGACGGGGGCTCTTACAATGAGCAGTTCTTC,CASSLDGGSYNEQFF
TRBJ2-2,.,.,TRBV2,TGTGCCAGCAGGTACACGACCGGGGAGCTGTTTTTT,CASRYTTGELFF
TRBJ2-3,TRBD2,.,TRBV4-3,TGCGCCAGCAGCCAAGATGCTCTAGCGGGCACAGATACGCAGTATTTT,CASSQDALAGTDTQYF
TRBJ2-7,.,.,TRBV2,TGTGCCAGCAGTTTGACTGTCTCCTACGAGCAGTACTTC,CASSLTVSYEQYF
TRBJ2-7,TRBD1,.,TRBV10-3,TGTGCCATCAGGGGGACAGGGGGCGACGAGCAGTACTTC,CAIRGTGGDEQYF
TRBJ2-3,TRBD1,.,TRBV18,TGTGCCAGCTCACCGTTGACAGGGGTTGGCACAGATACGCAGTATTTT,CASSPLTGVGTDTQYF
TRBJ2-1,.,.,TRBV5-5,TGTGCCAGCAGCTTGGAGAGGACCCTCTCCTACAATGAGCAGTTCTTC,CASSLERTLSYNEQFF
TRBJ1-1,.,.,TRBV5-1,TGCGCCAGCAGCTTGGGGTTCTTGAACACTGAAGCTTTCTTT,CASSLGFLNTEAFF
TRBJ2-3,.,.,TRBV10-1,TGCGCCAGCAGTCCTCCCAATCAGAGGGCGCAGTATTTT,CASSPPNQRAQYF
TRBJ2-7,.,.,TRBV7-2,TGTGCCAGCAGCTTAGTTCAGGGCGAGCAGTACTTC,CASSLVQGEQYF
TRBJ1-2,.,.,TRBV28,TGTGCCAGCAGTCTCCAGACGGGCTATGGCTACACCTTC,CASSLQTGYGYTF
TRBJ2-7,TRBD1,.,TRBV25-1,TGTGCCAGCAGTGAAGGGACAGGGATCGTCTACGAGCAGTACTTC,CASSEGTGIVYEQYF
TRBJ1-1,TRBD1,.,TRBV9,TGTGCCAGCAGCGTTGGTCAGGGGGACACTGAAGCTTTCTTT,CASSVGQGDTEAFF
TRBJ2-1,TRBD2,.,TRBV6-6,TGTGCCAGCAGTGGGGGGACTAGCGGGGGTGAGCAGTTCTTC,CASSGGTSGGEQFF
TRBJ1-6,.,.,TRBV9,TGTGCCAGCAGCGATGACTGGGGACCCCTCCACTTT,CASSDDWGPLHF
TRBJ2-1,TRBD2,.,TRBV10-3,TGTGCCATCAGTGAGTCCAGGACTAGCGGGGTTATGGCTGAGCAGTTCTTC,CAISESRTSGVMAEQFF
TRBJ1-5,.,few,TRBV28,TGTGCCAGCAGTTTTCAGACTTTGCATCAGCCCCAGCATTTT,CASSFQTLHQPQHF
TRBJ2-5,.,.,TRBV15,TGTGCCACTAACCTAGGGTCAGGAGAGACCCAGTACTTC,CATNLGSGETQYF
TRBJ1-1,.,once,TRBV28,TGTGCCAGCCGCGAAACAGGGAACACTGAAGCTTTCTTT,CASRETGNTEAFF
TRBJ1-1,.,few,TRBV7-3,TGTGCCAAAGAGTGGGGCGAGAACACTGAAGCTTTCTTT,CAKEWGENTEAFF